These 29 T cell receptor beta chains came from one sample sequenced in a study of regulatory T cells in long-lasting Graves disease. Both iRepertoire HTBI primers and Arm-PCR of CDR3 regions were used to build the TCR beta libraries. TCRdb independently ran MiXCR on the multiplex PCR reads; one entry per CDR3 protein. The table includes roughly 490,000 distinct CDR3 sequences, 20% to 25% detected once. Time point here: persistent/refractory GD, antithyroid drugs over 5 years with positive TRAb. TCR sequences were obtained from RNA taken from PBMCs. Sequencing used peripheral blood mononuclear cells (PBMCs), obtained when the disease was refractory, from a patient treated with antithyroid drugs. The receptors stem from a female donor with Graves disease.

This clonotype was detected many times. The CDR3 protein is CASSRPPGDTEAFF. The CDR3 DNA sequence: TGTGCCAGCAGTAGACCCCCAGGGGACACTGAAGCTTTCTTT. The chain combines TRBV2 with TRBJ1-1; maybe TRBD1 (6 bases). V was clipped by 5 bases and J by 3 bases, with 13 bases between them. The CDR3 is made up of 14 amino acids. Per the germline V gene, CDR1 is SNHLY and CDR2 is FYNNEI.

Concerning this clonotype: Being one base from a much bigger clone, this may be a read error. The rearrangement joins TRBV6-9 to TRBJ2-7; TRBD1 or TRBD2 may be the D gene (5 bases each). There are 14 residues in the CDR3. Per the germline V gene, CDR1 is MNHGY and CDR2 is SVAAGI. The V and J ends lost 2 bases and 0 bases respectively, with 8 bases between them. The CDR3 nucleotides are TGTGCCAGCAGTTATCGGGGCCGCTCCTACGAGCAGTACTTC. Protein sequence: CASSYRGRSYEQYF.

The chain has TRBV10-3 and TRBJ1-1; a weak D match, TRBD1 (5 bases). The CDR3 covers 15 residues. Trimming took off 7 bases at V and 3 bases at J, with 18 bases between the two ends. CDR1 and CDR2 from the germline V gene are ENHRY and SYGVKD. This CDR3 reads CAITEGTGGYTEAFF. The CDR3 bases are TGTGCCATCACCGAAGGGACGGGGGGGTACACTGAAGCTTTCTTT.

This clonotype was seen at least ten times. The chain has TRBV2 and TRBJ1-3, with D unclear. This CDR3 spans 15 amino acids. Germline V gene data show CDR1 as SNHLY and CDR2 as FYNNEI. Trimming pared 6 bases from V and 4 bases from J, leaving 16 bases between. The CDR3 nucleotides are TGTGCCAGCAGCGACCGAGCGGGGAGAGGAAACACCATATATTTT. Protein: CASSDRAGRGNTIYF.

There are many counts of this clonotype. J is TRBJ2-7 and V is TRBV28; 8 nucleotides align to TRBD1. Germline trimming cut 2 bases from V and 6 bases from J; bases unmatched to any gene: 15. Per the germline V gene, CDR1 is MDHEN and CDR2 is SYDVKM. The CDR3 runs to 17 residues. CDR3 in amino acids: CASSLGGWTGTTGEQYF. The CDR3 nucleotides are TGTGCCAGCAGTTTAGGAGGGTGGACAGGGACGACCGGCGAGCAGTACTTC. Using reference TRBV28 and TRBJ2-7 for the parts outside the CDR3, the full variable domain is DVKVTQSSRYLVKRTGEKVFLECVQDMDHENMFWYRQDPGLGLRLIYFSYDVKMKEKGDIPEGYSVSREKKERFSLILESASTNQTSMYLCASSLGGWTGTTGEQYFGPGTRLTVT.

This rearrangement joins TRBV6-2 or TRBV6-3 to TRBJ1-2, with a tentative D call TRBD1 (6 bases). V was cut by 4 bases and J by 0 bases, with 21 bases left in between. This CDR3 spans 18 amino acids. Germline V gives CDR1 MNHEY, CDR2 SVGEGT. CDR3 sequence (DNA): TGTGCCAGCAGTTTAGTTCGCGCGACAGGAAAGGCTAACTATGGCTACACCTTC. Protein product: CASSLVRATGKANYGYTF.

This clonotype was observed a handful of times. V gene TRBV5-5 combines with J gene TRBJ2-7, with D perhaps TRBD1 or TRBD2 (5 bases each). Trimming took 4 bases from V and 6 from J, leaving 8 bases between them. The CDR3 loop spans 11 amino acids. Germline V gives CDR1 SGHKS, CDR2 YYEKEE (reference sequence). The CDR3, as DNA: TGTGCCAGCAGCCGGGACGGCGAGCAGTACTTC. It translates to CASSRDGEQYF.

This clonotype was counted between two and nine times. The J gene is TRBJ1-1, the V gene TRBV7-9; 9 bases match TRBD1. The germline V gene has CDR1 SEHNR and CDR2 FQNEAQ (reference sequence). The CDR3 sequence is 15 residues long. The ends lost 1 base at V and 8 bases at J; junction bases unmatched: 8. CDR3 nucleotide sequence: TGTGCCAGCAGCTTAGACTCCAACAGGGGGCCCGAAGCTTTCTTT. Protein product: CASSLDSNRGPEAFF.

In this sample, this clonotype turned up a few times. This chain's CDR3 is CSARQWQSTDYGYTF. The CDR3 DNA is TGCAGTGCTAGACAGTGGCAATCCACCGACTATGGCTACACCTTC. This chain links TRBV20-1 with TRBJ1-2; D remains ambiguous. CDR3 length: 15 residues. Germline V gene data show CDR1 as DFQATT and CDR2 as SNEGSKA (reference sequence). Deletions cut 2 bases from V and 3 bases from J, with 16 bases between.

A few counts support this clonotype. The V and J genes are TRBV5-6 and TRBJ2-7; 8 bases are shared with TRBD2. The CDR3 consists of 13 residues. J was trimmed by 3 bases and V by 6 bases; bases with no gene match: 5. The germline V gene has CDR1 SGHDT and CDR2 YYEEEE. The CDR3: CASTGGRFYEQYF. CDR3 in DNA: TGTGCCAGCACGGGCGGGAGGTTCTACGAGCAGTACTTC.

This clonotype was observed many times. The V gene is TRBV25-1, the J gene TRBJ2-5; 10 bases are a match to TRBD2. The CDR3 is 14 amino acids. V lost 5 bases to trimming and J lost 5 bases; unmatched junction nucleotides: 5. Germline CDR1 reads MGHDK; CDR2 reads SYGVNS. Written as DNA, the CDR3 is TGTGCCAGCAGTTCGTCTAGCGGGAGCGAGACCCAGTACTTC. It encodes CASSSSSGSETQYF.

There are a few counts of this clonotype. The chain recombines TRBV25-1 with TRBJ2-4; D is ambiguous. The CDR3 is made up of 15 amino acids. V was trimmed by 0 bases and J by 6 bases, leaving 12 bases between them. Per germline, CDR1 MGHDK and CDR2 SYGVNS. The CDR3, as DNA: TGTGCCAGCAGTGAATATCCTAAAGGCGGAAACATTCAGTACTTC. Translation gives CASSEYPKGGNIQYF.

The sample holds a few counts of this clonotype. The chain recombines TRBV5-4 with TRBJ1-6, with D unresolved. V was cut by 0 bases and J by 11 bases, with 15 bases left in between. Germline loops: CDR1 SGHNT, CDR2 YYREEE (reference sequence). The length of the CDR3 is 15 residues. In DNA, the CDR3 is TGTGCCAGCAGCTTGGCCTTGGGCGGAGTGGCACCCCTCCACTTT. Translated, it gives CASSLALGGVAPLHF.

This clonotype was found a few times. J is TRBJ2-5 and V is TRBV19; 9 nucleotides match TRBD1. Germline V CDR1 and CDR2: LNHDA, SQIVND (reference sequence). With 5 bases clipped from V and 5 bases from J, the junction kept 18 bases outside the gene matches. The CDR3 extends over 18 amino acids. The CDR3 spells CASSQNLGTGSLWETQYF. CDR3 nucleotides: TGTGCCAGTAGTCAGAACCTGGGGACAGGGTCTTTGTGGGAGACCCAGTACTTC.

This clonotype was counted at least ten times. V is TRBV6-1 and J is TRBJ1-5; D call uncertain. Germline V CDR1 and CDR2: MNHNS, SASEGT. The CDR3 has 15 residues. V shed 5 bases and J shed 4 bases, with 15 bases lying between them. The CDR3: CASSPRAGGNQPQHF. In nucleotides, the CDR3 is TGTGCCAGCAGTCCCCGGGCAGGCGGTAATCAGCCCCAGCATTTT.

The table lists this clonotype with a count of one. The rearrangement joins TRBV9 to TRBJ1-2; D is uncertain. V lost 4 bases and J 0 bases, leaving 16 bases between the germline ends. This CDR3 has 16 residues. Germline lookup yields CDR1 SGDLS and CDR2 YYNGEE. The CDR3 is CASSISSADSNYGYTF. CDR3 in DNA: TGTGCCAGCAGCATCTCCTCGGCAGACTCTAACTATGGCTACACCTTC.

V is TRBV29-1 and J is TRBJ2-1; no reliable D call. The CDR3 has 14 amino acids. Germline V lookup: CDR1 SQVTM, CDR2 ANQGSEA. V gave up 3 bases and J gave up 8 bases, with 17 bases separating them. The CDR3 spells CSVEGLTLGDEQFF. The CDR3 DNA reads TGCAGCGTTGAGGGTCTGACTCTCGGCGATGAGCAGTTCTTC.

The chain links TRBV3-1 to TRBJ2-7, with TRBD2 matching 9 bases. This CDR3 has 16 amino acids. Germline trimming cut 3 bases from V and 0 bases from J; bases unmatched to any gene: 6. Per germline, CDR1 LGHDT and CDR2 YNNKEL (reference sequence). The CDR3 region is CASSHGGRVGSYEQYF. CDR3 nucleotides: TGTGCCAGCAGCCACGGCGGGAGGGTGGGCTCCTACGAGCAGTACTTC.

In its sample, this clonotype was seen many times. The V and J genes are TRBV20-1 and TRBJ2-5; D perhaps matches TRBD2 (6 bases). Germline V gene data show CDR1 as DFQATT and CDR2 as SNEGSKA (reference sequence). V dropped 0 bases and J dropped 1 base, with 15 bases sitting between them. This CDR3 has 16 amino acids. CDR3 nucleotide sequence: TGCAGTGCTAGAGATTGGGGTCTCGGGGGCCAAGAGACCCAGTACTTC. Translation: CSARDWGLGGQETQYF.

This clonotype was picked up a small number of times. The V and J genes are TRBV7-9 and TRBJ2-7; the D gene is possibly TRBD2 (6 bases). Germline V lookup: CDR1 SEHNR, CDR2 FQNEAQ (reference sequence). The CDR3 has 14 amino acids. V lost 5 bases and J 4 bases, leaving 15 bases between the germline ends. The CDR3 nucleotides read TGTGCCAGCAGCCCGCGGGACTCCAAGTACGAGCAGTACTTC. This encodes CASSPRDSKYEQYF.

The table lists this clonotype with many counts. The CDR3 region has the DNA TGTGCCAGCAGCCAGGGGGACAGCTCCGGAGGCTACACCTTC. It encodes CASSQGDSSGGYTF. J is TRBJ1-2 and V is TRBV9, with 7 bases aligning to TRBD1. V shed 4 bases, J shed 8 bases, and the junction held 11 bases outside the gene matches. Germline-derived CDR1 and CDR2 are SGDLS and YYNGEE. The CDR3 is made up of 14 amino acids.

This clonotype has a handful of counts. Here the CDR3 reads CASSLGTGVRGTEAFF. CDR3 sequence (DNA): TGTGCCAGCAGTCTCGGGACAGGGGTGCGCGGAACTGAAGCTTTCTTT. The V call is TRBV27, the J call TRBJ1-1; 10 positions match TRBD1. The V gene end was trimmed by 5 bases and the J gene end by 5 bases; junction bases not matched to a gene: 11. This CDR3 spans 16 amino acids. CDR1 and CDR2 from the germline V gene are MNHEY and SMNVEV (reference sequence).

CDR3 loop: CASSSGTGGPVGTEAFF. CDR3 DNA sequence: TGTGCCAGCAGTTCCGGGACAGGGGGCCCGGTGGGCACTGAAGCTTTCTTT. The chain uses TRBV12-3 or TRBV12-4 and TRBJ1-1; TRBD1 matches 12 bases. The CDR3 is 17 amino acids. V was pared by 4 bases and J by 4 bases, with 10 bases of the junction left unmatched.

The V call is TRBV12-3 or TRBV12-4, the J call TRBJ1-5; maybe TRBD1 (5 bases). V was cut by 7 bases and J by 5 bases, with 12 bases left in between. This CDR3 has 13 amino acids. The CDR3 DNA reads TGTGCCAGCATAAGTCAGGGAGATCAGCCCCAGCATTTT. Its translation: CASISQGDQPQHF.

This clonotype was counted between two and nine times. The chain carries TRBV20-1 and TRBJ1-1, with 8 nucleotides matching TRBD1. The CDR3 is 16 residues long. The germline gives CDR1 DFQATT, CDR2 SNEGSKA (reference sequence). The trim removed 1 base at V and 5 bases at J, leaving 12 bases unmatched. CDR3: CSARVPGQVQGTEAFF. CDR3 nucleotides: TGCAGTGCTAGAGTCCCGGGACAGGTTCAAGGAACTGAAGCTTTCTTT.

The count of this clonotype is one. The V gene is TRBV19, the J gene TRBJ1-5; no clear D. The CDR3 sequence is 12 residues long. Germline V gene lookup returns CDR1 LNHDA and CDR2 SQIVND (reference sequence). Trimming stripped 7 bases from V and 3 bases from J, with 7 bases between. CDR3 region: CASMGSNQPQHF. CDR3 in DNA: TGTGCCAGTATGGGCTCCAATCAGCCCCAGCATTTT. Filled out from reference TRBV19 and TRBJ1-5, the complete variable domain reads DGGITQSPKYLFRKEGQNVTLSCEQNLNHDAMYWYRQDPGQGLRLIYYSQIVNDFQKGDIAEGYSVSREKKESFPLTVTSAQKNPTAFYLCASMGSNQPQHFGDGTRLSIL.

This clonotype has ten or more counts. The chain couples TRBV12-3 or TRBV12-4 to TRBJ1-6; possible D gene TRBD1, 5 bases. The CDR3 is made up of 13 amino acids. The ends were cut back, 10 bases at V and 10 bases at J, with 17 bases in the middle. CDR3 sequence reads: CATSRVRDSPLHF. As DNA, the CDR3 is TGTGCCACCTCGAGGGTCAGGGACTCACCCCTCCACTTT.

Many counts were recorded for this clonotype. The rearrangement links TRBV6-1 to TRBJ1-1; a possible D gene is TRBD1 (5 bases). Germline V gene lookup returns CDR1 MNHNS and CDR2 SASEGT. V gave up 4 bases and J gave up 4 bases, with 10 bases separating them. The CDR3 runs to 13 residues. The CDR3 loop is CASSGAQGTEAFF. Written as DNA, the CDR3 is TGTGCCAGCAGTGGGGCGCAGGGCACTGAAGCTTTCTTT.

This clonotype has ten or more counts. The V gene is TRBV11-2, the J gene TRBJ1-1, with a possible D match to TRBD1 (5 bases). V was trimmed by 5 bases and J by 4 bases, leaving 20 bases between them. The CDR3 contains 16 residues. CDR1 SGHAT and CDR2 FQNNGV come from the germline V gene. CDR3 in amino acids: CASSLTPGRLSTEAFF. CDR3 coding DNA: TGTGCCAGCAGCCTGACCCCGGGACGGTTGAGCACTGAAGCTTTCTTT.